A single sample is the source of the 9 T cell receptor beta chains below, sequenced in a study of cytomegalovirus exposure and HLA in healthy donors. The PCR ran on 60 Vbeta and 13 Jbeta primers. Repertoires were generated with immunoSEQ multiplex PCR, while TCRdb's copy carries only in-frame clones and drops some. The table includes more than 150,000 clones, roughly 82% detected once. Sequencing was carried out using PBMCs. These receptors originate from a middle-aged man in good health and CMV-seronegative.

The chain has TRBV19 and TRBJ2-1; D not resolved. Trimming took 3 bases from V and 7 from J, leaving 10 bases between them. This CDR3 region has 13 residues. The V gene's germline CDR1 is LNHDA and CDR2 SQIVND (reference sequence). The CDR3 loop is CASSMTGFNEQFF. CDR3 nucleotides: TGTGCCAGTAGTATGACGGGTTTTAATGAGCAGTTCTTC.

In its sample, this clone was seen a few times. CDR3 bases: TGTGCCAGCAGTATATCGGCAGGGGGCAACGAGCAGTACTTC. Its translation is CASSISAGGNEQYF. This chain connects TRBV2 to TRBJ2-7, with TRBD1 identical over 8 bases. V lost 5 bases and J lost 5; bases outside the gene matches: 8. The CDR3 contains 14 residues. Germline values: CDR1 SNHLY, CDR2 FYNNEI.

The chain couples TRBV19 to TRBJ2-1, with 10 bases aligning to TRBD2. The trim removed 5 bases at V and 5 bases at J, leaving 6 bases unmatched. CDR3 size: 15 residues. Germline CDR1 reads LNHDA; CDR2 reads SQIVND (reference sequence). CDR3 residues: CASSVASGGNNEQFF. The CDR3, as DNA: TGTGCCAGTAGTGTTGCTAGCGGGGGTAACAATGAGCAGTTCTTC.

V is TRBV7-9 and J is TRBJ2-7; the D gene is possibly TRBD2 (6 bases). Germline V gene sequence: CDR1 SEHNR, CDR2 FQNEAQ (reference sequence). This CDR3 comprises 11 residues. The CDR3 sequence: CASGLHGEQYF. CDR3 nucleotides: TGTGCAAGCGGGCTCCATGGCGAGCAGTACTTC.

V is TRBV28 and J is TRBJ1-4; D is possibly TRBD1 (5 bases). V was cut by 5 bases and J by 8 bases, with 15 bases left in between. CDR1 is MDHEN and CDR2 is SYDVKM in the germline V gene. There are 14 residues in the CDR3. The CDR3 DNA sequence: TGTGCCAGCAGTCCAGGGTTCTTCGACGAAAAACTGTTTTTT. This encodes CASSPGFFDEKLFF.

In its sample, this clone was seen once. CDR3 region: CASILAVAGVYNEQFF. CDR3 bases: TGTGCCAGCATTCTCGCGGTAGCGGGTGTATACAATGAGCAGTTCTTC. The chain employs TRBV2 and TRBJ2-1, with 7 bases identical to TRBD2. CDR3 length equals 16 residues. Germline V lookup: CDR1 SNHLY, CDR2 FYNNEI. Trimming at V came to 7 bases and at J to 4 bases, leaving 13 bases not matched to a gene.

The V and J genes are TRBV6-1 and TRBJ2-7; 15 bases match TRBD2. Trimming took 4 bases from V and 1 from J; bases not matched to a gene: 5. Germline CDR1 and CDR2: MNHNS and SASEGT. The length of the CDR3 is 17 residues. CDR3 loop: CASSGTSGRAVSYEQYF. CDR3 bases: TGTGCCAGCAGTGGGACTAGCGGGAGGGCCGTTTCCTACGAGCAGTACTTC.

The chain carries TRBV27 and TRBJ2-7, with 8 bases fitting TRBD1. CDR1 and CDR2 from the germline V gene are MNHEY and SMNVEV (reference sequence). With V trimmed by 7 bases and J by 3 bases, 8 bases remained unmatched. The CDR3 covers 14 residues. The CDR3 is CASKVGQGNYEQYF. The CDR3 bases are TGTGCCAGCAAAGTTGGACAGGGTAACTACGAGCAGTACTTC.

The rearrangement joins TRBV4-3 to TRBJ2-2; D perhaps matches TRBD1 (5 bases). Germline-derived CDR1 and CDR2 are LGHNA and YSLEER. The CDR3 is made up of 15 amino acids. V was clipped by 1 base and J by 6 bases, with 12 bases between them. CDR3: CASSQAFRVAGELFF. In DNA, the CDR3 is TGCGCCAGCAGCCAAGCCTTCAGGGTGGCCGGGGAGCTGTTTTTT.